This TCR beta chain was obtained from a study of regulatory T cells in long-lasting Graves disease. Study summary: Antithyroid drug intake by newly diagnosed Graves' patients had lasted under 3 months.

Time point reported: newly diagnosed GD, antithyroid drugs for less than 3 months. There was RNA extracted from PBMCs, and the TCR library was made from it. Study conclusions and caveats: There was favoring of TRBV28, TRBJ1-2 and TRBJ2-5 in persistent disease.

V was pared by 6 bases and J by 1 base, with 8 bases of the junction left unmatched. The germline V gene has CDR1 SQVTM and CDR2 ANQGSEA. The CDR3 runs to 15 residues. Arm-PCR of CDR3 regions and iRepertoire HTBI primers were used to build TCR beta libraries. TCRdb recomputed calls from the multiplex PCR reads with MiXCR, one row per CDR3 protein. The data hold fewer than 650,000 distinct CDR3 sequences, with roughly 15% observed a single time. This clonotype was detected a few times. Its antigen is still unknown. These records were also assigned to another study, of T cells in Graves' hyperthyroidism and ophthalmopathy. That report adds: Researchers found most expanded thyroid clonotypes above 0.001 in blood as well. Ophthalmopathy, as predicted by the model, came a median roughly 6.5 months after the prediction.

The input for sequencing was peripheral blood mononuclear cells (PBMCs), taken at new diagnosis, from a patient treated with antithyroid drugs. The TCR originated in a woman aged 25 to 39 with Graves disease. The V gene is TRBV29-1, the J gene TRBJ2-3; 9 nucleotides line up with TRBD1. CDR3 sequence (DNA): TGCAGCGTGGACAGGGGACAGGTGGGCACAGATACGCAGTATTTT. Translation: CSVDRGQVGTDTQYF.